This T cell receptor (beta chain) was identified during a study of T cell responses to AZD1222 COVID-19 vaccine. Findings and limits, study-wide: Regions 160-218 and 743-854 dominated among vaccine-associated CD4 TCRs spanning spike. Reports indicate that nearly half of spike-specific TCRs are directed at unmutated variant regions. An increase in Spike-specific TCR breadth and depth was observed after two AZD1222 doses. The donor cohort was predominantly white British with a female majority, and clonal diversity may have been underestimated.

Measured with immunoSEQ multiplex PCR; TCRdb has only the in-frame clones, and not every one. The repertoire holds 150,000 to 200,000 clones, around 90% seen once, with less than 3% in the top ten. The germline V gene has CDR1 LGHNA and CDR2 YNFKEQ. The ends lost 1 base at V and 8 bases at J; junction bases unmatched: 7. The CDR3 length is 14 residues. This clone was detected once. What it recognizes is unknown. The genes are TRBV4-2 and TRBJ1-2, with 7 bases lining up with TRBD1. Material: peripheral blood, obtained on day 0 of AZD1222 vaccination. The clonotype comes from an adult in good health. CDR3 in DNA: TGTGCCAGCAGCCAAGGGGACAGCAGGTACGGCTACACCTTC. It yields the protein CASSQGDSRYGYTF.